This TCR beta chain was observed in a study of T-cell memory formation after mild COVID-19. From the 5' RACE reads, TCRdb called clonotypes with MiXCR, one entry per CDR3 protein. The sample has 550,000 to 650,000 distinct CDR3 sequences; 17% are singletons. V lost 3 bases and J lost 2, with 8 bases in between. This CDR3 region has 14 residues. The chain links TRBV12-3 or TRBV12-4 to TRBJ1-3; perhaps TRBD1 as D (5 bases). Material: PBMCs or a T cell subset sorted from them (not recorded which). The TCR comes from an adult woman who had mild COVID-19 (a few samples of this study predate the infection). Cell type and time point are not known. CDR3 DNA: TGTGCCAGCAGTTTTTCAGGGACTGGAAACACCATATATTTT. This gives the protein CASSFSGTGNTIYF.